The 10 T cell receptor beta chains below all came from one sample that was sequenced in a study of CD8+CD57+ T cells in acquired aplastic anemia. Genomic DNA was employed as the template in profiling TCR beta VDJ and CDR3. TCRdb re-called the reads with MiXCR, one entry per CDR3 protein. The table has 200,000 to 250,000 distinct CDR3 sequences, approximately 60% seen once; the top ten hold 29%. Sequences were obtained from sorted CD4+, CD8+, or CD8+CD57+ T cells (not recorded which) from PBMCs. The receptors were sampled from a human donor in good health.

This clonotype was found once. The V call is TRBV19, the J call TRBJ2-7, with D perhaps assigned TRBD1 or TRBD2 (5 bases each). This CDR3 is 13 amino acids long. The V gene lost 1 base and the J gene lost 2 bases, with 6 bases spanning the gap. CDR1 and CDR2 from the germline V gene are LNHDA and SQIVND (reference sequence). The CDR3 spells CASSIGDAYEQYF. The DNA for the CDR3 is TGTGCCAGTAGTATAGGGGACGCCTACGAGCAGTACTTC.

V gene TRBV15 combines with J gene TRBJ2-7, with a possible D match to TRBD2 (6 bases). V was trimmed by 3 bases and J by 4 bases, leaving 19 bases between them. Germline CDR1 LNHNV, CDR2 YYDKDF (reference sequence). The CDR3 is 16 residues long. CDR3 in amino acids: CATSSGRDSRVYEQYF. Here the CDR3 DNA reads TGTGCCACCAGCAGTGGCCGGGACTCGCGGGTTTACGAGCAGTACTTC.

This chain joins TRBV10-3 and TRBJ2-7; perhaps TRBD1 as D (6 bases). Germline V gene lookup returns CDR1 ENHRY and CDR2 SYGVKD. The CDR3 consists of 13 residues. The V end lost 4 bases, the J end lost 5 bases, and 12 bases lay between the germline ends. Written as DNA, the CDR3 is TGTGCCATCAGTGGGGGGCTTCAGGACGAGCAGTACTTC. Protein product: CAISGGLQDEQYF.

There are many counts of this clonotype. The chain carries TRBV4-1 and TRBJ2-1; 7 nucleotides align to TRBD2. The CDR3 totals 19 residues. Germline values: CDR1 MGHRA, CDR2 YSYEKL. J gave up 1 base and V 1 base, and 13 bases lay outside the gene matches. CDR3 region: CASSQARPPASGSYNEQFF. DNA for the CDR3: TGCGCCAGCAGCCAAGCCCGACCCCCCGCTAGCGGTTCCTACAATGAGCAGTTCTTC.

This chain joins TRBV11-3 and TRBJ2-1; D remains unclear. CDR1 SGHNT and CDR2 YENEEA come from the germline V gene. The length of the CDR3 is 15 residues. The V end was cut by 5 bases, the J end by 12 bases, with 23 bases between. The CDR3 spells CASSPSVGLTDTQFF. The CDR3, as DNA: TGTGCCAGCAGCCCCAGCGTAGGCCTAACAGATACGCAGTTCTTC. The variable domain in full, with the rest retrieved from reference TRBV11-3 and TRBJ2-1, is EAGVVQSPRYKIIEKKQPVAFWCNPISGHNTLYWYLQNLGQGPELLIRYENEEAVDDSQLPKDRFSAERLKGVDSTLKIQPAELGDSAVYLCASSPSVGLTDTQFFGPGTRLTVL.

The chain carries TRBV11-3 and TRBJ2-5, with TRBD2 matching over 9 bases. The CDR3 extends over 13 amino acids. V dropped 2 bases and J dropped 7; count of bases not matched to a gene: 2. Germline CDR1 is SGHNT and CDR2 is YENEEA. The CDR3 nucleotides read TGTGCCAGCAGCTTAACGACTAGCGGGACCCAGTACTTC. Residues: CASSLTTSGTQYF.

This clonotype has only a few counts. The chain has TRBV7-8 and TRBJ1-3, with D hard to call. V lost 5 bases and J 0 bases, leaving 11 bases between the germline ends. Germline values: CDR1 SGHVS, CDR2 FQNEAQ. The CDR3 covers 15 residues. The CDR3 nucleotides are TGTGCCAGCAGCCCGTTGTCCGGCTCTGGAAACACCATATATTTT. Amino acids: CASSPLSGSGNTIYF.

The CDR3 DNA follows: TGTGCCAGCAGCTTAGTGCAAGGACCCAAAAACATTCAGTACTTC. Encoded protein: CASSLVQGPKNIQYF. This chain uses TRBV7-8 with TRBJ2-4; no firm D call. Germline CDR1 and CDR2: SGHVS and FQNEAQ. The CDR3 spans 15 residues. V lost 1 base and J lost 2, with 9 bases in between. The full variable domain, in which reference TRBV7-8 and TRBJ2-4 provide the parts outside the CDR3, is GAGVSQSPRYKVAKRGQDVALRCDPISGHVSLFWYQQALGQGPEFLTYFQNEAQLDKSGLPSDRFFAERPEGSVSTLKIQRTQQEDSAVYLCASSLVQGPKNIQYFGAGTRLSVL.

This clonotype was seen repeatedly, ten times or more. V gene TRBV27 combines with J gene TRBJ1-6; D gene ambiguous. The CDR3 has 13 amino acids. Trimming removed 5 bases from V and 10 bases from J, with 12 bases in between. Germline assignment: CDR1 MNHEY and CDR2 SMNVEV (reference sequence). The CDR3 region has the DNA TGTGCCAGCAGTCCCCAGAGTGGGTCACCCCTCCACTTT. Translation: CASSPQSGSPLHF.

Comment on this clonotype: This could be a read error, since a much larger clone is one nucleotide away. It is likely a read error, because the conserved phenylalanine at the end of the CDR3 is missing. This chain connects TRBV7-6 to TRBJ1-6, with 7 nucleotides matching TRBD1. The CDR3 totals 13 residues. V was clipped by 3 bases and J by 7 bases; unmatched bases: 0. Germline loops: CDR1 SGHVS, CDR2 FNYEAQ. CDR3 region: CASSLTGNSPLHL. CDR3 sequence (DNA): TGTGCCAGCAGCTTGACAGGGAATTCACCCCTCCACCTT.